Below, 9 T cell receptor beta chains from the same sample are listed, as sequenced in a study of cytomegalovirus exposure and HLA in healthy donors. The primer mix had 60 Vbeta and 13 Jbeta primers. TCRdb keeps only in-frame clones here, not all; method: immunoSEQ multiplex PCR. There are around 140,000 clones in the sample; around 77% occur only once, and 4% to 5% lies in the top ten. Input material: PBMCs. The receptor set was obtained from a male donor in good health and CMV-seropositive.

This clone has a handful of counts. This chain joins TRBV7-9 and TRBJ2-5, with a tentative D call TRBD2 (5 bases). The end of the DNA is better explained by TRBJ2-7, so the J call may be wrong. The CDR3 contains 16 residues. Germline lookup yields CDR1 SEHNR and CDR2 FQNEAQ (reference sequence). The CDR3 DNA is TGTGCCAGCAGCTTAGAGGGTAGCGAGAAGCCCTACGAGCAGTACTTC. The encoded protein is CASSLEGSEKPYEQYF.

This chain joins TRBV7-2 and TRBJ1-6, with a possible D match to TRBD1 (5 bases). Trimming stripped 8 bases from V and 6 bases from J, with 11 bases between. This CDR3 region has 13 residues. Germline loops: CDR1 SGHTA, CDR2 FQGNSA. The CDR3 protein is CASGPGGNSPLHF. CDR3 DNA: TGTGCCAGCGGTCCGGGGGGTAATTCACCCCTCCACTTT.

This chain's CDR3 is CASSGDATNEKLFF. The CDR3 coding sequence is TGTGCCAGCTCCGGAGATGCAACTAATGAAAAACTGTTTTTT. This chain links TRBV28 with TRBJ1-4; D not resolved. Trimming shortened V by 8 bases and J by 0 bases, and 10 bases separated the two germline ends. CDR1 MDHEN and CDR2 SYDVKM come from the germline V gene. The CDR3 is 14 residues long.

In nucleotides, the CDR3 is TGTGCCAGTAGTATGGCGAGGGATGTCCCTGGCTACACCTTC. It encodes CASSMARDVPGYTF. This sequence joins TRBV19 and TRBJ1-2; D call uncertain. The V end was cut by 3 bases, the J end by 7 bases, with 15 bases between. Germline V gene sequence: CDR1 LNHDA, CDR2 SQIVND (reference sequence). The CDR3 runs 14 residues.

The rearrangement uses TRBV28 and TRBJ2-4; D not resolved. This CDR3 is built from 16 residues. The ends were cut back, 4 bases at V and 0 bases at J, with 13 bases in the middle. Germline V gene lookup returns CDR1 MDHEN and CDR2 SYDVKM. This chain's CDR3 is CASSSPAALAKNIQYF. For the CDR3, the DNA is TGTGCCAGCAGTTCCCCTGCGGCTCTAGCCAAAAACATTCAGTACTTC.

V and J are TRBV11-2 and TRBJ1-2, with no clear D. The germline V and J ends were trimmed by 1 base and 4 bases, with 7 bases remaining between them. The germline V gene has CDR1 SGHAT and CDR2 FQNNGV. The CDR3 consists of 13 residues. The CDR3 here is CASSLVGGYGYTF. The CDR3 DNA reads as TGTGCCAGCAGCTTAGTGGGAGGCTATGGCTACACCTTC. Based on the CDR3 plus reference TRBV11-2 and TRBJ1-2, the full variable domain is EAGVAQSPRYKIIEKRQSVAFWCNPISGHATLYWYQQILGQGPKLLIQFQNNGVVDDSQLPKDRFSAERLKGVDSTLKIQPAKLEDSAVYLCASSLVGGYGYTFGSGTRLTVV.

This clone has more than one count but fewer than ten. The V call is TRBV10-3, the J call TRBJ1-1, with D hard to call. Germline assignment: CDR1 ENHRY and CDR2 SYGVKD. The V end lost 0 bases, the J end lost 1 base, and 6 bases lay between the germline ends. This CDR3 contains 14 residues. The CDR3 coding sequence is TGTGCCATCAGTGAGTCGTCAGGGAACACTGAAGCTTTCTTT. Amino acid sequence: CAISESSGNTEAFF.

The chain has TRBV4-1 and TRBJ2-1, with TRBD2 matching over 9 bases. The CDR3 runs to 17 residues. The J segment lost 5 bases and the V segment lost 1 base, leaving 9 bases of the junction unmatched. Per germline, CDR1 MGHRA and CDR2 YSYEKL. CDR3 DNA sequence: TGCGCCAGCAGCCAAGCCCCGGGACTAGCAGGTCACAATGAGCAGTTCTTC. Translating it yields CASSQAPGLAGHNEQFF.

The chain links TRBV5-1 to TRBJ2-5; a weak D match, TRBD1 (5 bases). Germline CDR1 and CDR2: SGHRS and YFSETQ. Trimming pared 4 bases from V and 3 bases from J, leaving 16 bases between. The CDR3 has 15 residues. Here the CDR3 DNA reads TGCGCCAGCAGCCTGTGGGAACAGGCCGAAGAGACCCAGTACTTC. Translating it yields CASSLWEQAEETQYF. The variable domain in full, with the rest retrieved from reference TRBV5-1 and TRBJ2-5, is KAGVTQTPRYLIKTRGQQVTLSCSPISGHRSVSWYQQTPGQGLQFLFEYFSETQRNKGNFPGRFSGRQFSNSRSEMNVSTLELGDSALYLCASSLWEQAEETQYFGPGTRLLVL.